This entry features one T cell receptor (beta chain) sequence. Its antigen remains unidentified. Germline CDR1 and CDR2: SGHVT and SQSDAQ. Trimming removed 11 bases from V and 7 bases from J, with 15 bases in between. This CDR3 is built from 12 residues. TCRdb passed the reads through MiXCR, listing each CDR3 protein once. The table lists 200,000 to 250,000 distinct CDR3 sequences, about 40% of them singletons, with 55% to 60% in the top ten. These data come from a study of T cell repertoires in cytomegalovirus infection. Study at large: Indicated by public TCR beta signatures were CMV infection and matching HLA type.

General study results and limits: Using cumulative public TCR beta family frequency, the authors identified those who carried CMV together with the relevant HLA.

This sequence joins TRBV7-4 and TRBJ2-1; D is uncertain. The sample here was CD8+ T cells from cultured PBMCs, taken from culture after CMV antigen stimulation. The source of this sequence is a human donor in good health (CMV status not recorded). Some clones in this sample may be carry-over from other donors' samples. CDR3 DNA: TGTGCCGTTTTAGGAGCTTCTAATGAGCAGTTCTTC. It is translated as CAVLGASNEQFF.